These 14 T cell receptor beta chains came from one sample sequenced in a study of cytomegalovirus exposure and HLA in healthy donors. Vbeta (60) and Jbeta (13) primers were used in the PCR. Method: immunoSEQ multiplex PCR; TCRdb's copy keeps in-frame clones and lacks some. There are about 86,000 clones in the sample; 60% to 80% occur only once, and about 6% lies in the top ten. Source material: PBMCs. Receptor source: a female donor in good health and CMV-seronegative.

CDR3 bases: TGTGCCAGCAGCGTAGAGAACTCCCCCGAGACCCAGTACTTC. Translation: CASSVENSPETQYF. The chain has TRBV9 and TRBJ2-5; D is uncertain. V shed 0 bases and J shed 5 bases, with 11 bases lying between them. This CDR3 has 14 amino acids. Germline V CDR1 and CDR2: SGDLS, YYNGEE.

The chain carries TRBV29-1 and TRBJ2-3, with 10 positions matching TRBD2. Germline CDR1 SQVTM, CDR2 ANQGSEA. With 3 bases clipped from V and 4 bases from J, the junction kept 4 bases outside the gene matches. The CDR3 runs 14 residues. The DNA of the CDR3 is TGCAGCGTTGAGGCTAGCGGGAGAGCAGATACGCAGTATTTT. Translated: CSVEASGRADTQYF.

The J gene is TRBJ1-4, the V gene TRBV7-9; D might be TRBD1 (5 bases). Germline CDR1 reads SEHNR; CDR2 reads FQNEAQ (reference sequence). The CDR3 has 15 residues. V dropped 2 bases and J dropped 3 bases, with 10 bases sitting between them. CDR3 amino acids: CASSLWGDSNEKLFF. The CDR3 nucleotides are TGTGCCAGCAGCTTATGGGGGGACTCTAATGAAAAACTGTTTTTT.

This chain links TRBV9 with TRBJ2-3, with D hard to call. Germline CDR1 SGDLS, CDR2 YYNGEE. V was trimmed by 0 bases and J by 2 bases, leaving 10 bases between them. The CDR3 extends over 15 amino acids. CDR3 protein: CASSVDPTTTDTQYF. DNA for the CDR3: TGTGCCAGCAGCGTAGACCCCACTACCACAGATACGCAGTATTTT.

V is TRBV7-9 and J is TRBJ2-7, with 15 bases matching TRBD2. CDR3 length equals 14 residues. The trim removed 2 bases at V and 13 bases at J, leaving 6 bases unmatched. The germline CDR1 and CDR2 sequences are SEHNR and FQNEAQ (reference sequence). In nucleotides, the CDR3 is TGTGCCAGCAGCTTATCCGGGACTAGCGGGAGGATTTACTTC. Residues: CASSLSGTSGRIYF. Variable domain in full (rest from reference TRBV7-9 and TRBJ2-7): DTGVSQNPRHKITKRGQNVTFRCDPISEHNRLYWYRQTLGQGPEFLTYFQNEAQLEKSRLLSDRFSAERPKGSFSTLEIQRTEQGDSAMYLCASSLSGTSGRIYFGPGTRLTVT.

The V gene is TRBV5-1, the J gene TRBJ2-1; possible D gene TRBD2, 5 bases. Trimming shortened V by 0 bases and J by 0 bases, and 13 bases separated the two germline ends. The CDR3 totals 17 residues. Per the germline V gene, CDR1 is SGHRS and CDR2 is YFSETQ. CDR3 residues: CASSLAGGLASYNEQFF. The CDR3 region has the DNA TGCGCCAGCAGCTTGGCCGGCGGGCTAGCCTCCTACAATGAGCAGTTCTTC.

J is TRBJ2-7 and V is TRBV7-6, with a possible D match to TRBD1 (8 bases). The CDR3 extends over 16 amino acids. The V gene's germline CDR1 is SGHVS and CDR2 FNYEAQ. Trimming cost V 1 base and J 3 bases, with 16 bases left between them. CDR3 nucleotide sequence: TGTGCCAGCAGCTTAGAGAGTACAGGGGGGGTCTACGAGCAGTACTTC. It is translated as CASSLESTGGVYEQYF. Combining the CDR3 with reference TRBV7-6 and TRBJ2-7 gives the whole variable domain GAGVSQSPRYKVTKRGQDVALRCDPISGHVSLYWYRQALGQGPEFLTYFNYEAQQDKSGLPNDRFSAERPEGSISTLTIQRTEQRDSAMYRCASSLESTGGVYEQYFGPGTRLTVT.

The gene calls are TRBV5-1 and TRBJ2-3, with a tentative D call TRBD1 (5 bases). From germline, CDR1 is SGHRS and CDR2 YFSETQ. CDR3 length: 14 amino acids. Trimming stripped 0 bases from V and 2 bases from J, with 7 bases between. This CDR3 reads CASSLETDTDTQYF. CDR3 sequence (DNA): TGCGCCAGCAGCTTGGAGACAGACACAGATACGCAGTATTTT.

The rearrangement uses TRBV28 and TRBJ1-1; 9 bases line up with TRBD1. The CDR3 runs 14 residues. Trimming cost V 6 bases and J 4 bases; bases outside gene matches: 6. Germline V gives CDR1 MDHEN, CDR2 SYDVKM. CDR3 nucleotides: TGTGCCAGCAGGACCGGGACAGGGACCACTGAAGCTTTCTTT. It specifies CASRTGTGTTEAFF.

V usage is TRBV7-9 and J usage is TRBJ2-5; 8 positions match TRBD2. This CDR3 has 15 amino acids. Germline-derived CDR1 and CDR2 are SEHNR and FQNEAQ (reference sequence). With V trimmed by 5 bases and J by 5 bases, 10 bases remained unmatched. The CDR3 DNA is TGTGCCAGCAGCCCTGGGCGGGCTAGCGGGGAGACCCAGTACTTC. Protein sequence: CASSPGRASGETQYF. Drawing the rest from reference TRBV7-9 and TRBJ2-5, the complete variable domain is DTGVSQNPRHKITKRGQNVTFRCDPISEHNRLYWYRQTLGQGPEFLTYFQNEAQLEKSRLLSDRFSAERPKGSFSTLEIQRTEQGDSAMYLCASSPGRASGETQYFGPGTRLLVL.

This clone was detected once. J is TRBJ1-1 and V is TRBV29-1; D possibly corresponds to TRBD1 (5 bases). The V gene's germline CDR1 is SQVTM and CDR2 ANQGSEA. Trimming shortened V by 8 bases and J by 2 bases, and 21 bases separated the two germline ends. The CDR3 extends over 15 amino acids. The CDR3 protein is CSNPQGRPINTEAFF. The DNA for the CDR3 is TGCAGCAACCCCCAGGGCCGACCAATTAACACTGAAGCTTTCTTT. Filled out from reference TRBV29-1 and TRBJ1-1, the complete variable domain reads SAVISQKPSRDICQRGTSLTIQCQVDSQVTMMFWYRQQPGQSLTLIATANQGSEATYESGFVIDKFPISRPNLTFSTLTVSNMSPEDSSIYLCSNPQGRPINTEAFFGQGTRLTVV.

This sequence joins TRBV6-6 and TRBJ1-5, with D maybe TRBD1 (6 bases). Germline CDR1 and CDR2: MNHNY and SVGAGI (reference sequence). CDR3 length: 13 residues. The V end was cut by 6 bases, the J end by 6 bases, with 12 bases between. The DNA of the CDR3 is TGTGCCAGCAGCCCACAGGGATTTCAGCCCCAGCATTTT. It specifies CASSPQGFQPQHF.

This chain joins TRBV6-5 and TRBJ2-4; the match to TRBD2 covers 10 bases. The germline gives CDR1 MNHEY, CDR2 SVGAGI. This CDR3 is built from 15 residues. Trimming cost V 6 bases and J 1 base; bases outside gene matches: 3. This chain's CDR3 is CASSGTSVAKNIQYF. Here the CDR3 DNA reads TGTGCCAGCAGCGGGACTAGCGTTGCCAAAAACATTCAGTACTTC.

This clone was counted between two and nine times. The rearrangement joins TRBV10-3 to TRBJ1-1, with TRBD1 matching 9 bases. J gave up 1 base and V 11 bases, and 5 bases lay outside the gene matches. The CDR3 spans 13 residues. From germline, CDR1 is ENHRY and CDR2 SYGVKD. The CDR3 nucleotides read TGTGCCTCAAGGGACAGGGAGAACACTGAAGCTTTCTTT. This sequence encodes CASRDRENTEAFF.